These 22 T cell receptor beta chains share one sample of origin, sequenced in a study of tumor-infiltrating lymphocytes in primary liver carcinoma. Making TCR beta cDNA involved approximately 520 ng total RNA and a constant-region primer. Slightly modified ARM-PCR with three nested multiplex PCR rounds yielded TCR beta libraries. Primers for the first two PCR rounds were TRBV1-TRBV30 forward primers and a C-beta reverse primer (roughly 10 cycles per round). TCRdb reprocessed the multiplex PCR reads with MiXCR, giving one entry per CDR3 protein. The sample holds 100,000 to 150,000 distinct CDR3 sequences, roughly three fifths seen once. The tissue used was unsorted bulk material of roughly 17-31 mg. RNA and DNA were co-extracted from it with the AllPrep DNA/RNA mini kit. Sequencing was performed on liver tumor tissue from sampling region 1. Subset: tumor region T1, superior pole. The receptor set was obtained from an older woman with primary liver carcinoma and hepatitis B virus infection.

This clonotype was counted ten times or more. The chain is built from TRBV11-2 and TRBJ2-3; 9 bases line up with TRBD2. The CDR3 is 16 amino acids. Germline values: CDR1 SGHAT, CDR2 FQNNGV. J was trimmed by 8 bases and V by 5 bases; bases with no gene match: 14. The DNA of the CDR3 is TGTGCCAGCAGCGAACGGAGCGGGAGGTACTCTCTTACGCAGTATTTT. Encoded protein: CASSERSGRYSLTQYF.

Many counts were recorded for this clonotype. The gene calls are TRBV6-6 and TRBJ2-1, with D possibly being TRBD1 or TRBD2 (6 bases each). V shed 0 bases and J shed 8 bases, with 17 bases lying between them. The CDR3 length is 16 residues. Germline V gene data show CDR1 as MNHNY and CDR2 as SVGAGI (reference sequence). This CDR3 reads CASSYSLGGYRDEQFF. The DNA of the CDR3 is TGTGCCAGCAGTTACTCGTTGGGGGGCTATCGGGATGAGCAGTTCTTC.

The V and J genes are TRBV5-1 and TRBJ2-3; a possible D gene is TRBD2 (5 bases). With 4 bases removed from V and 2 bases from J, the gap between germline ends came to 17 bases. Germline-derived CDR1 and CDR2 are SGHRS and YFSETQ. The CDR3 runs 16 residues. The CDR3 sequence: CASSPAGEPSTDTQYF. The CDR3 DNA sequence: TGCGCCAGCAGCCCCGCCGGGGAACCCTCCACAGATACGCAGTATTTT.

This clonotype was detected ten times or more. The V and J genes are TRBV12-3 or TRBV12-4 and TRBJ1-4; a possible D gene is TRBD1 (5 bases). Between the trimmed V and J ends, which lost 0 bases and 12 bases, there was a span of 11 bases. The CDR3 sequence is 13 residues long. CDR3 amino acids: CASSLAPRGELFF. CDR3 in DNA: TGTGCCAGCAGTTTAGCGCCTAGGGGCGAACTGTTTTTT.

On this clonotype: It may be a read error: a sequence one base away is much more abundant. The chain recombines TRBV29-1 with TRBJ2-1, with D perhaps TRBD1 (6 bases). The CDR3 is made up of 14 amino acids. Germline V gene sequence: CDR1 SQVTM, CDR2 ANQGSEA. For the CDR3, the DNA is TGCAGCGTAGGGACAAGAAGCTCCTACAATGAGCAGGTCTTC. Amino acid sequence: CSVGTRSSYNEQVF.

With regard to this clonotype: This sequence may be a read error, since a much larger clone differs from it by one base. The rearrangement uses TRBV4-1 and TRBJ2-1, with 8 bases matching TRBD1. With V trimmed by 2 bases and J by 3 bases, 6 bases remained unmatched. The germline CDR1 and CDR2 sequences are MGHRA and YSYEKL. The CDR3 extends over 16 amino acids. In DNA form, the CDR3 reads TGCGCCAGCAGCCAAACCCTGACAGGGGTCTACAATGAGCAGTTCTTC. It translates to CASSQTLTGVYNEQFF.

Details on this clonotype: The final CDR3 position lacks the conserved phenylalanine or tryptophan, pointing to a likely read error. The chain joins TRBV7-8 to TRBJ2-3, with 7 bases that match TRBD2. The CDR3 is 14 residues long. Germline-derived CDR1 and CDR2 are SGHVS and FQNEAQ. CDR3 in DNA: TGTGCCAGCACCCCGGTGACTAGCACGGATACGCAGTATTTA. This encodes CASTPVTSTDTQYL.

The chain uses TRBV11-1 and TRBJ1-3, with D possibly matching TRBD1 (6 bases). The CDR3 contains 14 residues. Germline V CDR1 and CDR2: SGHAT, FQDESV (reference sequence). Trimming took 6 bases from V and 3 from J, leaving 12 bases between them. The CDR3 reads CASRPRGFGNTIYF. CDR3 nucleotides: TGTGCCAGCAGACCGAGGGGGTTTGGAAACACCATATATTTT.

This clonotype was observed many times. The CDR3 is CASSHPIGLAGGFSYEQYF. The CDR3 DNA is TGTGCCAGCAGCCACCCGATAGGACTAGCGGGAGGATTCTCCTACGAGCAGTACTTC. The chain is built from TRBV14 and TRBJ2-7; 14 bases match TRBD2. The ends lost 3 bases at V and 0 bases at J; junction bases unmatched: 10. The germline CDR1 and CDR2 sequences are SGHDN and FVKESK. The CDR3 is 19 amino acids.

A remark on this clonotype: Relative to the germline gene, one junction end is altered; a read error may explain this. The chain links TRBV6-5 to TRBJ2-3; D is unresolved. This CDR3 region has 16 residues. CDR1 is MNHEY and CDR2 is SVGAGI in the germline V gene. CDR3 in DNA: TGCGCCAGCAGTGACATGGACGAAGCCCCCACAAATACGCAGTATTTT. Translated, it gives CASSDMDEAPTNTQYF.

This clonotype showed up just once. The CDR3 ends on some other residue instead of the conserved phenylalanine or tryptophan, so this is likely a read error. CDR3 DNA sequence: TGTAGCGTTGTTGGCGGGAGGGGTGCAGATACGCAGTATTAT. Amino acids: CSVVGGRGADTQYY. The J gene is TRBJ2-3, the V gene TRBV29-1, with 9 nucleotides matching TRBD2. Germline V gene data show CDR1 as SQVTM and CDR2 as ANQGSEA. The CDR3 is made up of 14 amino acids.

Note on this clonotype: A much larger clone lies a single base off, so this may be a read error. This chain uses TRBV12-3 or TRBV12-4 with TRBJ2-5; 15 bases align to TRBD2. J was trimmed by 5 bases and V by 5 bases; bases with no gene match: 9. There are 17 residues in the CDR3. CDR3 amino acids: CASSRGLAGGSRETQYF. The CDR3, as DNA: TGTGCCAGCAGTCGAGGACTAGCGGGAGGGTCCAGGGAGACCCAGTACTTC.

Turning to this clonotype: The CDR3 carries no conserved terminal phenylalanine or tryptophan, so it likely arises from a read error. V usage is TRBV11-2 and J usage is TRBJ2-7; D gene unclear. V lost 8 bases to trimming and J lost 3 bases, with 20 bases between them. CDR1 is SGHAT, CDR2 FQNNGV, per germline. The CDR3 contains 15 residues. The CDR3 sequence: CASAMTSSNYYEQYL. The CDR3 region has the DNA TGTGCCAGCGCCATGACATCTTCTAACTACTACGAGCAGTACTTG.

This clonotype was observed at least ten times. The chain couples TRBV6-6 to TRBJ2-3; D is unresolved. The CDR3 runs 12 residues. Germline V gene data show CDR1 as MNHNY and CDR2 as SVGAGI (reference sequence). V lost 2 bases, J lost 4 bases, and 4 bases lay in between. DNA for the CDR3: TGTGCCAGCAGTTACGTCGCAGATACGCAGTATTTT. This sequence encodes CASSYVADTQYF.

As to this clonotype: A junction boundary mismatches the germline segment, possibly from a read error. J is TRBJ2-7 and V is TRBV29-1; 7 bases line up with TRBD1. This CDR3 has 14 residues. The germline V gene encodes CDR1 SQVTM and CDR2 ANQGSEA. In DNA form, the CDR3 reads TGCAGCGTTGAAGAGGGACAGTTTCCATACGAGCAGGACTTC. The encoded protein is CSVEEGQFPYEQDF.

This clonotype was counted once. A much larger clone lies one base from this, so it may be a read error. V gene TRBV29-1 combines with J gene TRBJ1-2; 10 bases match TRBD1. The germline V gene has CDR1 SQVTM and CDR2 ANQGSEA. The CDR3 consists of 14 residues. V shed 6 bases, J shed 3 bases, and the junction held 7 bases outside the gene matches. The CDR3 spells CSVRGTGAHYGYTF. CDR3 DNA: TGCAGCGTGAGGGGGACAGGGGCACACTATGGCTACACCTTC.

This clonotype was seen a few times. One end of the junction varies from germline; a read error may be responsible. The genes are TRBV6-5 and TRBJ2-3; TRBD2 agrees at 8 bases. Germline V gene sequence: CDR1 MNHEY, CDR2 SVGAGI. The CDR3 length is 14 residues. The CDR3 loop is CASRTSVSRDMQYF. The CDR3 DNA reads TGTGCCAGCAGGACTAGCGTGAGTCGTGATATGCAGTATTTT.

As concerns this clonotype: Sequence at one end of the junction differs from germline and may be a read error. The chain links TRBV19 to TRBJ2-1; 10 positions match TRBD2. CDR1 and CDR2 from the germline V gene are LNHDA and SQIVND (reference sequence). This CDR3 has 16 amino acids. DNA of the CDR3: TGTGCCAGTAGTCCCTCCGGGACTAGCGTCCGGGGTGAGCAATTCTTC. Its protein is CASSPSGTSVRGEQFF.

Comments on this clonotype: Given a much more abundant clone one base away, this may be a read error. The chain uses TRBV30 and TRBJ1-4; D is uncertain. Trimming pared 7 bases from V and 0 bases from J, leaving 15 bases between. This CDR3 contains 15 residues. The germline CDR1 and CDR2 sequences are GTSNPN and SVGIG (reference sequence). CDR3 sequence reads: CALNNLGATNEKLFF. The CDR3, as DNA: TGTGCCTTGAATAACCTTGGGGCAACTAATGAAAAACTGTTTTTT.

Note on this clonotype: Since a much larger clone is just one base distant, this may be a read error. The CDR3 coding sequence is TGTGCCAGCAGGGGGACAGGGGACGCCGTGAGCTATGACTACACCTTC. Its translation: CASRGTGDAVSYDYTF. The chain employs TRBV12-3 or TRBV12-4 and TRBJ1-2; 10 nucleotides align to TRBD1. The CDR3 has 16 amino acids.

On this clonotype: A much larger clone differs from this one at a single base, so this may be a read error. The gene calls are TRBV5-6 and TRBJ1-1; weak D call: TRBD1 (6 bases). The germline gives CDR1 SGHDT, CDR2 YYEEEE. This CDR3 is built from 15 residues. This chain's CDR3 is CTSSLGWGPGTEAFF. CDR3 coding DNA: TGTACCAGCAGCTTGGGGTGGGGGCCGGGGACTGAAGCTTTCTTT.

The table lists this clonotype with many counts. V and J are TRBV11-2 and TRBJ1-2; 9 bases are a match to TRBD1. Germline trimming cut 5 bases from V and 5 bases from J; bases unmatched to any gene: 3. The germline V gene has CDR1 SGHAT and CDR2 FQNNGV. This CDR3 is 13 amino acids long. CDR3: CASSMTGGYGYTF. CDR3 nucleotide sequence: TGTGCCAGCAGCATGACAGGGGGGTATGGCTACACCTTC. Using reference TRBV11-2 and TRBJ1-2 for the parts outside the CDR3, the full variable domain is EAGVAQSPRYKIIEKRQSVAFWCNPISGHATLYWYQQILGQGPKLLIQFQNNGVVDDSQLPKDRFSAERLKGVDSTLKIQPAKLEDSAVYLCASSMTGGYGYTFGSGTRLTVV.